The 28 T cell receptor beta chains below were found in one sample sequenced in a study of T cell clonality in common variable immunodeficiency. TCRdb keeps only in-frame clones here, not all; method: immunoSEQ multiplex PCR. The sample contains under 35,000 clones, none occurring once; 3.8% lies in the top ten. The source material was peripheral blood mononuclear cells. These receptors were taken from a person aged 18 to 70 in good health.

This clone came up many times. The observed sequence ends 3 residues before the CDR3 terminus, with the missing tail filled in from the germline J gene. V gene TRBV5-4 combines with J gene TRBJ1-1; 10 nucleotides agree with TRBD1. Trimming took 4 bases from V and 5 from J; bases not matched to a gene: 8. The length of the CDR3 is 15 residues. Germline CDR1 SGHNT, CDR2 YYREEE (reference sequence). CDR3 sequence: CASSNRQGAGTEAFF. Incomplete CDR3 DNA: TGTGCCAGCAGCAACCGACAGGGGGCAGGAACTGAA.

This clone showed up many times. The CDR3 loop is CSARDRLAGGPGNEQFF. CDR3 bases read: TGCAGTGCTAGAGACCGCCTAGCGGGAGGGCCGGGGAATGAG. The chain joins TRBV20-1 to TRBJ2-1, with TRBD2 matching 12 bases. From the germline J gene comes the end of the CDR3, since the read stops 3 residues before it. The ends lost 0 bases at V and 7 bases at J; junction bases unmatched: 10. Germline assignment: CDR1 DFQATT and CDR2 SNEGSKA (reference sequence). The CDR3 has 17 amino acids.

About this clone itself: The missing CDR3 end, 3 residues past where the read stops, is filled in from the germline J gene. The rearrangement links TRBV5-1 to TRBJ2-5; D possibly corresponds to TRBD2 (6 bases). This CDR3 is built from 14 residues. In germline, CDR1 is SGHRS, CDR2 YFSETQ. Partial CDR3 DNA: TGCGCCAGCAGCTTTTTCGGGGGATCAGATACC. This encodes CASSFFGGSDT. The entire CDR3 sequence reads CASSFFGGSDTQYF.

In its sample, this clone was seen a few times. Read sequence stops 3 residues before the CDR3 end, and the germline J gene provides the missing end. This chain joins TRBV11-2 and TRBJ2-5; D perhaps matches TRBD2 (5 bases). The CDR3 has 14 residues. Germline loops: CDR1 SGHAT, CDR2 FQNNGV. Trimming pared 5 bases from V and 1 base from J, leaving 11 bases between. The sequenced CDR3 bases are TGTGCCAGCAGCCAAGGACTGATCCAAGAGACC. Its translation is CASSQGLIQET. The entire CDR3 is CASSQGLIQETQYF.

This clone was detected ten times or more. Read data end 3 residues before the CDR3 end; the end is taken from the germline J gene. The chain has TRBV6-2 or TRBV6-3 and TRBJ2-7; 9 bases agree with TRBD2. The V and J ends lost 2 bases and 6 bases, in that order; junction bases with no gene match: 5. The CDR3 has 14 residues. Germline loops: CDR1 MNHEY, CDR2 SVGEGT. The sequenced part of the CDR3 DNA is TGTGCCAGCAGTTACCCGGGACTAGCCCCCGAG. As protein: CASSYPGLAPE. The whole CDR3 sequence reads CASSYPGLAPEQYF.

This clone was counted at least ten times. The read comes to an end 3 residues before the CDR3 does, leaving the germline J gene to fill in the end. The chain uses TRBV6-2 or TRBV6-3 and TRBJ2-3; 7 bases fit TRBD1. Per germline, CDR1 MNHEY and CDR2 SVGEGT. This CDR3 contains 16 residues. The junction had 7 bases not matched to a gene; V was cut back by 2 bases and J by 2 bases. The sequenced CDR3 bases are TGTGCCAGCAGTTACCCGAGGACAGGCTCCACAGATACG. It specifies CASSYPRTGSTDT. The complete CDR3 sequence is CASSYPRTGSTDTQYF.

On this clone: Sequencing ends 3 residues short of the CDR3 end; the germline J gene provides the rest. J is TRBJ2-4 and V is TRBV5-1; D is undetermined. This CDR3 has 13 amino acids. CDR1 and CDR2 (germline): SGHRS, YFSETQ. The covered CDR3 bases are TGCGCCAGCAGCTTGATTCCCTCGGCTAGT. Translated, it gives CASSLIPSAS. The CDR3 in its entirety is CASSLIPSASQYF.

This clone occurred a few times. CDR3 bases read: TGTGCCAGCTCACGCCCCTGGGCCGCGAACACCGGGGAG. This gives the protein CASSRPWAANTGE. The full CDR3 protein is CASSRPWAANTGELFF. This chain links TRBV18 with TRBJ2-2, with D uncertain. With the read ending 3 residues before the CDR3 end, the germline J gene is used to fill in that end. This CDR3 has 16 residues. The V end lost 4 bases, the J end lost 0 bases, and 12 bases lay between the germline ends. CDR1 KGHSH and CDR2 LQKENI come from the germline V gene. Complete variable domain (other parts from reference TRBV18 and TRBJ2-2): NAGVMQNPRHLVRRRGQEARLRCSPMKGHSHVYWYRQLPEEGLKFMVYLQKENIIDESGMPKERFSAEFPKEGPSILRIQQVVRGDSAAYFCASSRPWAANTGELFFGEGSRLTVL.

This clone has a count of ten or more. The read ends 3 residues early relative to the CDR3; the germline J gene fills the gap. This chain uses TRBV5-4 with TRBJ2-2, with a possible D match to TRBD1 (5 bases). CDR1 is SGHNT and CDR2 is YYREEE in the germline V gene (reference sequence). The CDR3 sequence is 16 residues long. The CDR3 reads CASSLGGQARNSPLFF. The sequenced part of the CDR3 DNA is TGTGCCAGCAGCTTGGGGGGCCAGGCACGCAATTCACCG.

At least ten counts were recorded for this clone. The read terminates 3 residues ahead of where the CDR3 ends, so the germline J gene completes it. The chain recombines TRBV20-1 with TRBJ2-1; 10 positions match TRBD2. The trim removed 4 bases at V and 1 base at J, leaving 13 bases unmatched. CDR3 length: 18 residues. Looked up from germline, CDR1 is DFQATT and CDR2 is SNEGSKA (reference sequence). The CDR3 DNA, read in part, is TGCAGTGCTAATGTTGGGGCTAGCGGGAGATGGTCCTACAATGAG. It codes for CSANVGASGRWSYNE. The full CDR3 protein is CSANVGASGRWSYNEQFF.

This clone appeared a few times. CDR3 loop: CSARPPGRTELAYEQYF. Partial CDR3 DNA: TGCAGTGCTAGACCCCCCGGGAGGACAGAGTTAGCCTACGAG. The chain couples TRBV20-1 to TRBJ2-7, with D perhaps matching TRBD2 (7 bases). The sequenced fragment ends 3 residues before the CDR3 boundary, so the rest is inferred from the germline J gene. The CDR3 contains 17 residues. The germline gives CDR1 DFQATT, CDR2 SNEGSKA (reference sequence). V lost 2 bases and J 2 bases, leaving 22 bases between the germline ends.

This clone was observed many times. The DNA ends 3 residues before the CDR3 does, and the rest of the CDR3 is filled in from the germline J gene. The chain joins TRBV5-1 to TRBJ2-2; maybe TRBD1 (5 bases). This CDR3 has 15 amino acids. V was clipped by 4 bases and J by 2 bases, with 12 bases between them. Germline V gene sequence: CDR1 SGHRS, CDR2 YFSETQ. The covered CDR3 bases are TGCGCCAGCAGCGTAAGGACAACCAACACCGGGGAG. Translating gives CASSVRTTNTGE. The full CDR3 protein is CASSVRTTNTGELFF.

In this sample, this clone turned up many times. The read is 3 residues too short to cover the CDR3 end, so that end is filled in from the germline J gene. The rearrangement joins TRBV14 to TRBJ2-5, with 9 bases that match TRBD1. CDR3 length: 17 amino acids. V gave up 0 bases and J gave up 2 bases; unmatched junction bases: 7. Per the germline V gene, CDR1 is SGHDN and CDR2 is FVKESK. The DNA read from the CDR3 is TGTGCCAGCAGCCAAGATTCCGGACAGGGGATACAAGAGACC. Translated: CASSQDSGQGIQET. In full, the CDR3 is CASSQDSGQGIQETQYF.

This clone occurred many times. The read gets to within 3 residues of the CDR3 end, and the germline J gene fills in the rest. The rearrangement links TRBV5-5 to TRBJ1-4; D might be TRBD1 (6 bases). CDR1 SGHKS and CDR2 YYEKEE come from the germline V gene (reference sequence). The CDR3 covers 14 residues. Trimming stripped 1 base from V and 8 bases from J, with 12 bases between. Partial CDR3 DNA: TGTGCCAGCAGCTTGTTTATACAGGGAGAAAAA. Its translation: CASSLFIQGEK. The whole CDR3 region reads CASSLFIQGEKLFF.

There are many counts of this clone. Sequencing ends 3 residues short of the CDR3 end; the germline J gene provides the rest. The rearrangement links TRBV5-1 to TRBJ2-5; 8 nucleotides match TRBD1. Trimming at V came to 2 bases and at J to 5 bases, leaving 5 bases not matched to a gene. The CDR3 loop spans 14 amino acids. Germline V gene lookup returns CDR1 SGHRS and CDR2 YFSETQ. The CDR3 DNA, read in part, is TGCGCCAGCAGCTTCGGGACAGGCTTGGAGACC. Translation gives CASSFGTGLET. The whole CDR3 sequence is CASSFGTGLETQYF.

This clone was counted at least ten times. The read falls 3 residues short of the CDR3 end, and the missing part is taken from the germline J gene. The rearrangement links TRBV7-2 to TRBJ2-3; 9 positions match TRBD1. This CDR3 comprises 14 residues. In germline, CDR1 is SGHTA, CDR2 FQGNSA. CDR3 in amino acids: CASSLQGAGETQYF. The DNA read from the CDR3 is TGTGCCAGCAGCCTACAGGGGGCAGGGGAGACG.

Note on this clone: Read sequence stops 3 residues before the CDR3 end, and the germline J gene provides the missing end. V gene TRBV5-1 combines with J gene TRBJ2-1; perhaps TRBD2 as D (5 bases). V gave up 1 base and J gave up 4 bases, with 12 bases separating them. This CDR3 has 15 residues. The germline V gene has CDR1 SGHRS and CDR2 YFSETQ. The CDR3 sequence is CASSLLPGKYNEQFF. The sequenced CDR3 bases are TGCGCCAGCAGCTTGTTGCCGGGGAAGTACAATGAG.

This clone was seen repeatedly, ten times or more. The read stops 3 residues short of the end of the CDR3; the missing end is completed from the germline J gene. V is TRBV19 and J is TRBJ1-4, with 7 bases fitting TRBD1. CDR1 LNHDA and CDR2 SQIVND come from the germline V gene (reference sequence). The CDR3 consists of 13 residues. The junction had 3 bases not matched to a gene; V was cut back by 7 bases and J by 4 bases. This chain's CDR3 is CASKTGSNEKLFF. The sequenced CDR3 bases are TGTGCCAGTAAGACAGGGAGTAATGAAAAA.

This clone was seen ten or more times. The read terminates 3 residues before the CDR3 end, so the remaining end is supplied by the germline J gene. The chain combines TRBV20-1 with TRBJ2-3, with a weak D call TRBD2 (7 bases). CDR1 and CDR2 from the germline V gene are DFQATT and SNEGSKA (reference sequence). V was trimmed by 5 bases and J by 5 bases, leaving 20 bases between them. The CDR3 covers 15 residues. CDR3 residues: CSAHTLGGARDTQYF. The CDR3 bases that were read are TGCAGTGCTCACACGCTTGGGGGGGCCAGAGATACG.

This clone was seen only a few times. A much larger clone lies one base from this, so it may be a read error. Read sequence stops 3 residues before the CDR3 end, and the germline J gene provides the missing end. The V and J genes are TRBV30 and TRBJ2-2; possibly TRBD1 for D (6 bases). This CDR3 has 14 residues. Germline loops: CDR1 GTSNPN, CDR2 SVGIG (reference sequence). This chain's CDR3 is CAWTLQGKGSPLFF. The CDR3 DNA, read in part, is TGTGCCTGGACCCTACAGGGTAAAGGGTCACCG.

Many counts were recorded for this clone. The read is 3 residues too short to cover the CDR3 end, so that end is filled in from the germline J gene. This chain links TRBV7-9 with TRBJ1-6; 11 bases map to TRBD1. CDR3 length: 14 amino acids. Looked up from germline, CDR1 is SEHNR and CDR2 is FQNEAQ (reference sequence). After removal of 5 bases from V and 9 bases from J, the junction contained 3 bases not matched to a gene. This CDR3 reads CASSPGQGASPLHF. The CDR3 bases that were read are TGTGCCAGCAGCCCCGGACAGGGGGCTTCACCC.

This clone was seen ten or more times. With the read ending 3 residues before the CDR3 end, the germline J gene is used to fill in that end. The rearrangement links TRBV29-1 to TRBJ2-5; D is uncertain. The CDR3 has 10 amino acids. Looked up from germline, CDR1 is SQVTM and CDR2 is ANQGSEA. V was pared by 7 bases and J by 5 bases, with 8 bases between. This chain's CDR3 is CSGELETQYF. The CDR3 bases that were read are TGCAGCGGCGAGTTGGAGACC. The whole variable domain, remainder taken from reference TRBV29-1 and TRBJ2-5, is SAVISQKPSRDICQRGTSLTIQCQVDSQVTMMFWYRQQPGQSLTLIATANQGSEATYESGFVIDKFPISRPNLTFSTLTVSNMSPEDSSIYLCSGELETQYFGPGTRLLVL.

In this sample, this clone turned up many times. The sequenced fragment ends 3 residues before the CDR3 boundary, so the rest is inferred from the germline J gene. J is TRBJ2-2 and V is TRBV11-2; tentatively, D is TRBD1 or TRBD2 (6 bases each). CDR3 length: 14 residues. V was trimmed by 5 bases and J by 3 bases, leaving 10 bases between them. Germline CDR1 reads SGHAT; CDR2 reads FQNNGV. The covered CDR3 bases are TGTGCCAGCAGCGCGGGACAATACACCGGGGAG. Its protein product is CASSAGQYTGE. The full CDR3 is CASSAGQYTGELFF.

This clone was detected many times. The observed sequence ends 3 residues before the CDR3 terminus, with the missing tail filled in from the germline J gene. V is TRBV29-1 and J is TRBJ1-3, with 7 bases matching TRBD1. The CDR3 is made up of 14 amino acids. V dropped 7 bases and J dropped 3; count of bases not matched to a gene: 9. Germline V CDR1 and CDR2: SQVTM, ANQGSEA. The CDR3 loop is CSAMGQISGNTIYF. The covered CDR3 bases are TGCAGCGCAATGGGACAGATAAGTGGAAACACC.

The table lists this clone with many counts. The CDR3 end lies 3 residues beyond the end of the read and is filled in from the germline J gene. The chain recombines TRBV7-2 with TRBJ1-2; D gene uncertain. CDR1 and CDR2 (germline): SGHTA, FQGNSA. Trimming took off 5 bases at V and 6 bases at J, with 10 bases between the two ends. The CDR3 is made up of 12 amino acids. CDR3 bases read: TGTGCCAGCAGCCCGACTGGCGATGGC. Its protein is CASSPTGDG. The CDR3 reads in full as CASSPTGDGYTF. The whole variable domain, remainder taken from reference TRBV7-2 and TRBJ1-2, is GAGVSQSPSNKVTEKGKDVELRCDPISGHTALYWYRQSLGQGLEFLIYFQGNSAPDKSGLPSDRFSAERTGGSVSTLTIQRTQQEDSAVYLCASSPTGDGYTFGSGTRLTVV.

This clone was counted only a few times. The read finishes 3 residues shy of the CDR3 end, and the germline J gene is used to complete it. The chain uses TRBV19 and TRBJ1-1; D gene ambiguous. This CDR3 spans 14 amino acids. Germline CDR1 and CDR2: LNHDA and SQIVND (reference sequence). The CDR3 region is CASLQAGGHNEAFF. The sequenced part of the CDR3 DNA is TGTGCCAGTCTTCAAGCGGGAGGGCACAATGAG.

This clone showed up many times. The observed sequence ends 3 residues before the CDR3 terminus, with the missing tail filled in from the germline J gene. The chain is built from TRBV20-1 and TRBJ1-5; the D gene is possibly TRBD1 (6 bases). CDR3 size: 16 residues. The V end was cut by 3 bases, the J end by 2 bases, with 17 bases between. The germline gives CDR1 DFQATT, CDR2 SNEGSKA (reference sequence). CDR3 DNA (partial): TGCAGTGCTAGGGAGTACAGGGTTTTCGGCAATCAGCCC. Encoded protein: CSAREYRVFGNQP. The CDR3 as a whole reads CSAREYRVFGNQPQHF.

This clone has more than one count but fewer than ten. The DNA ends 3 residues before the CDR3 does, and the rest of the CDR3 is filled in from the germline J gene. The V and J genes are TRBV7-6 and TRBJ1-1; D is ambiguous. The CDR3 covers 13 residues. The V gene's germline CDR1 is SGHVS and CDR2 FNYEAQ. The chain's CDR3 is CASSSTPNYGAFF. The CDR3 bases that were read are TGTGCCAGCAGCTCGACCCCTAACTATGGC.